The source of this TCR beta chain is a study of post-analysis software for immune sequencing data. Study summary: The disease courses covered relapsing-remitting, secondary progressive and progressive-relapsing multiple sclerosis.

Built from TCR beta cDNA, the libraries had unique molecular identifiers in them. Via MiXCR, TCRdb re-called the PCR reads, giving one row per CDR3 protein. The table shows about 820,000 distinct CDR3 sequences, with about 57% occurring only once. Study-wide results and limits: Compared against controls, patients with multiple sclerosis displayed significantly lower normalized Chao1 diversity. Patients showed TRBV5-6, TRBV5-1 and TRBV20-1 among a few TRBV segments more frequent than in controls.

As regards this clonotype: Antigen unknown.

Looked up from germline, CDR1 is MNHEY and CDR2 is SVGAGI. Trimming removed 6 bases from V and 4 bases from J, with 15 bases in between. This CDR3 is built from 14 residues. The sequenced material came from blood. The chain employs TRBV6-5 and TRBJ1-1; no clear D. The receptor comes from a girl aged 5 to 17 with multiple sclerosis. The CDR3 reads CASSPGREGTEAFF. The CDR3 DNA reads TGTGCCAGCAGCCCCGGGAGGGAGGGCACTGAAGCTTTCTTT.